A selection of T cell receptor beta chains follows, all from one sample in a study of OX40 agonist ivuxolimab in advanced cancers. Measured with immunoSEQ multiplex PCR; TCRdb has only the in-frame clones, and not every one. This table holds tens of thousands of clones, roughly 87% found once. The material was CD4+ or CD8+ T cells sorted from blood, obtained in a trial of the OX40 agonist ivuxolimab. These receptor sequences come from an adult with an advanced solid tumor such as melanoma, head and neck, liver or kidney cancer. The CDR3 runs from the conserved cysteine through the conserved F or W.

TRBV5-1	CASSYHPSGSGFF
TRBV27	CASSLSGARMNTEAFF
TRBV5-8	CASSLEGSGANVLTF
TRBV2	CASKGGEVGANVLTF
TRBV18	CASSLGTGEKLFF
TRBV30	CAWGEAAYNEQFF
TRBV7-2	CASSPPGPYEQYF
TRBV5-1	CASSSSTRIAETQYF
TRBV18	CASSPWAEAYEQYF
TRBV11-2	CASSLGAGITEAFF
TRBV18	CASSPPGPAVATNEKLFF
TRBV6-6	CASRGGSDYNEQFF
TRBV7-8	CASSLDSGHEGEQYF
TRBV30	CAWSASGRIYNEQFF
TRBV5-1	CASSSGVDKTQYF
TRBV10-1	CASSESAVGAYTF
TRBV5-5	CASSLEDRPNYGYTF
TRBV28	CASSFRGEQFF
TRBV5-1	CASRATGKNTIYF
TRBV5-4	CASSSSGGYGYGYTF
TRBV6-5	CASSYVPGGSYEQYF
TRBV2	CATTQGLSTGELFF
TRBV2	CASSGGQGVVGTEAFF
TRBV10-1	CASGTGEGNGYTF
TRBV7-9	CASSPTLGREETQYF
TRBV4-1	CASSQDRSKGRGRTDTQYF
TRBV9	CASSGGADEKLFF
TRBV10-3	CATRVGEGTNEKLFF
TRBV6-1	CASSPSGGHNEQFF
TRBV7-8	CASSLSFGSRSSYNEQFF
TRBV19	CASSTGQGASGEKLFF
TRBV11-2	CASSLIENTEAFF
TRBV11-2	CASSWNADWSSYEQYF
TRBV12-5	CASGLVTGNDQPQHF
TRBV28	CASSLSGYQPQHF
TRBV25-1	CASSEYAGFGGTEAFF
TRBV4-1	CASSQDIQGGNQPQHF
TRBV6-1	CASSHRDPTNEKLFF
TRBV5-1	CASSRDRINEKLFF